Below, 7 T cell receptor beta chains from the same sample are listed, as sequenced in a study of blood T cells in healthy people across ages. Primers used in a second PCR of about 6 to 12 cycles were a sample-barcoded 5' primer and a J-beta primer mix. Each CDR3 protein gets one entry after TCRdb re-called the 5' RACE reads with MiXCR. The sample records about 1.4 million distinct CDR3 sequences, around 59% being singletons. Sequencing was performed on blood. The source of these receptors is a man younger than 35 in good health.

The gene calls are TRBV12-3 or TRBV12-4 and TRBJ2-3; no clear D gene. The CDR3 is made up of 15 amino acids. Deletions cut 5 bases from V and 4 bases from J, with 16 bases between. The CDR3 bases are TGTGCCAGCAGTGCCGCCACCCCGATCCCAGATACGCAGTATTTT. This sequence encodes CASSAATPIPDTQYF.

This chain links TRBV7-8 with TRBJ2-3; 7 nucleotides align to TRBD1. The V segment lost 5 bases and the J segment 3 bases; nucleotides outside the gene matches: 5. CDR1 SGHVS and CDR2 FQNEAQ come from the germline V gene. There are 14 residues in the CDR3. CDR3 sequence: CASSPLGQTDTQYF. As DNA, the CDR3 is TGTGCCAGCAGCCCATTGGGACAGACAGATACGCAGTATTTT.

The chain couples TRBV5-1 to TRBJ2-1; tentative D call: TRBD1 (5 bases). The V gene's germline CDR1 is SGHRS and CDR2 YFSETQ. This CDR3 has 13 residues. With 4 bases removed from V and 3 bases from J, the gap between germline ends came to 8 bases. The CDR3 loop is CASSGAVYNEQFF. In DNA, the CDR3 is TGCGCCAGCAGCGGGGCGGTCTACAATGAGCAGTTCTTC.

The CDR3 protein is CASSRGTDATDTQYF. The CDR3 DNA sequence: TGTGCCAGCAGCCGCGGGACAGACGCCACAGATACGCAGTATTTT. The V call is TRBV7-2, the J call TRBJ2-3; D is possibly TRBD1 (7 bases). The CDR3 extends over 15 amino acids. Trimming left V 5 bases short and J 2 bases short, with 14 bases between. CDR1 is SGHTA, CDR2 FQGNSA, per germline. The variable domain in full, with the rest retrieved from reference TRBV7-2 and TRBJ2-3, is GAGVSQSPSNKVTEKGKDVELRCDPISGHTALYWYRQSLGQGLEFLIYFQGNSAPDKSGLPSDRFSAERTGGSVSTLTIQRTQQEDSAVYLCASSRGTDATDTQYFGPGTRLTVL.

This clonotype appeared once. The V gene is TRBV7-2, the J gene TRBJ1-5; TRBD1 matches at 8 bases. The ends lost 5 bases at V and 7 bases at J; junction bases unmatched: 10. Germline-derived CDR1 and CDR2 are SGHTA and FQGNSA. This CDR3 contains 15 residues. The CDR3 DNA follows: TGTGCCAGCAGCGTTGGGACAGGACCTCTACAGCCCCAGCATTTT. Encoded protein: CASSVGTGPLQPQHF.

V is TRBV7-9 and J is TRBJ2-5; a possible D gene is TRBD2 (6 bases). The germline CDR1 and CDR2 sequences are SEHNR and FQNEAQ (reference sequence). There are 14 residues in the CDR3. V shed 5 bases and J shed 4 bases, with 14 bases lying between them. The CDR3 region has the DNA TGTGCCAGCAGCCATGGGGGGAGTGCAGAGACCCAGTACTTC. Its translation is CASSHGGSAETQYF.

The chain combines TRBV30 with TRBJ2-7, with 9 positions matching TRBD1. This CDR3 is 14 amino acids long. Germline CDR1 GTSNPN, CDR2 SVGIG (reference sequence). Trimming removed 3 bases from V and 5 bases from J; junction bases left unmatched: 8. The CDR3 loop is CAWSARTGEDEQYF. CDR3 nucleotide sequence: TGTGCCTGGAGCGCAAGGACAGGGGAGGACGAGCAGTACTTC.